This T cell receptor beta chain emerged from a study of blood T cells in healthy people across ages. Findings and limits, study-wide: The long-lived group displayed more naive CD4+ cells, plus higher diversity, than the aged donors did. Age advanced and TCR beta diversity per million T cells fell, roughly linearly.

The CDR3 has 12 residues. The V gene's germline CDR1 is MNHEY and CDR2 SVGAGI. Trimming removed 4 bases at V and 6 bases at J, with 7 bases between. This clonotype was recorded a few times. Its antigen remains unknown. Alongside a J-beta primer mix, a sample-barcoded 5' primer served in a second PCR lasting roughly 7 to 11 cycles. TCRdb independently ran MiXCR on the 5' RACE reads; one entry per CDR3 protein. Among hundreds of thousands of distinct CDR3 sequences listed, under 30% were seen once. In addition, the sample was reused for a study of T cells of mothers and their children. As that report states: The TCR beta CDR3 read count exceeded 8.5 million for each mother and was several million for each child. In unrelated and related pairs, TCR recombination output is shaped in a similar way by thymic selection.

This sequence joins TRBV6-5 and TRBJ2-4, with D perhaps matching TRBD2 (6 bases). Sequencing was carried out using blood. The receptor was derived from a boy aged 5-17 years in good health. The CDR3 DNA reads TGTGCCAGCAGTTCGGAGGGAAACATTCAGTACTTC. Translation: CASSSEGNIQYF.